This is a list of T cell receptor beta chains from one sample in a study of T cells in localized non-small cell lung cancer. Assay: immunoSEQ multiplex PCR; the TCRdb copy retains only in-frame clones and omits some. The sample has several thousand clones, approximately 15% seen once. The material was normal lung tissue next to the tumor, obtained before any cancer treatment. These TCRs come from a male donor older than 55 with stage II squamous cell lung carcinoma. CDR3s include the opening cysteine and the closing phenylalanine or tryptophan. The order of the fields is clone size, D gene, V gene, J gene, CDR3 protein, CDR3 DNA. A D gene is named only where the DNA matches it firmly. Some rows mark clone size as missing; the rest say once, few, many or name a class of expanded clone.

NA	NA	TRBV9	TRBJ2-7	CASSPFRGGTYEQYF	TGTGCCAGCAGTCCCTTCCGGGGCGGAACCTACGAGCAGTACTTC
NA	TRBD1	TRBV11-3	TRBJ2-1	CASSFTGTVANEQFF	TGTGCCAGCAGTTTCACCGGGACAGTTGCGAATGAGCAGTTCTTC
NA	NA	TRBV9	TRBJ2-1	CASSVEADYNEQFF	TGTGCCAGCAGCGTAGAGGCAGATTACAATGAGCAGTTCTTC
few	NA	TRBV23-1	TRBJ1-2	CASSQSIGGFYGYTF	TGCGCCAGCAGCCAAAGCATCGGGGGGTTCTATGGCTACACCTTC
few	NA	TRBV30	TRBJ1-1	CARGVRGTEAFF	TGTGCCCGGGGGGTTCGGGGAACTGAAGCTTTCTTT
few	NA	TRBV6-8	TRBJ2-5	CASSYESQETQYF	TGTGCCAGCAGTTACGAGTCCCAAGAGACCCAGTACTTC
NA	NA	TRBV14	TRBJ1-6	CASSLKGGGGSPLHF	TGTGCCAGCAGCCTTAAAGGGGGAGGTGGGTCACCCCTCCACTTT
many	NA	TRBV11-3	TRBJ2-2	CASSQLEGGGELFF	TGTGCCAGCAGCCAGCTCGAGGGCGGCGGGGAGCTGTTTTTT
few	TRBD1	TRBV11-3	TRBJ2-2	CASSSDRGFTGELFF	TGTGCCAGCAGCTCCGACAGGGGATTCACCGGGGAGCTGTTTTTT
NA	NA	TRBV9	TRBJ2-7	CASSVGPDYEQYF	TGTGCCAGCAGCGTCGGACCTGACTACGAGCAGTACTTC
NA	TRBD2	TRBV19	TRBJ2-3	CASRLLAGGTDTQYF	TGTGCCAGTAGGTTACTAGCGGGGGGCACAGATACGCAGTATTTT
few	NA	TRBV11-3	TRBJ2-5	CASRPAPGSEWETQYF	TGTGCCAGCAGGCCTGCGCCGGGATCCGAATGGGAGACCCAGTACTTC
NA	NA	TRBV28	TRBJ1-2	CASSFGRTHGYTF	TGTGCCAGCAGTTTTGGCAGGACCCATGGCTACACCTTC
many	NA	TRBV11-3	TRBJ1-5	CASSYQGLPGQPQHF	TGTGCCAGCAGCTATCAGGGGCTACCCGGCCAGCCCCAGCATTTT
NA	TRBD2	TRBV28	TRBJ2-1	CASSRGGESYNEQFF	TGTGCCAGCAGTCGCGGGGGGGAGTCCTACAATGAGCAGTTCTTC
NA	NA	TRBV6-8	TRBJ1-2	CASSYRDNYLINYGYTF	TGTGCCAGCAGTTACCGGGACAACTACTTAATAAACTATGGCTACACCTTC
NA	NA	TRBV19	TRBJ1-1	CASSPNRDSYRDTEAFF	TGTGCCAGTAGTCCTAACAGGGATTCCTACAGGGACACTGAAGCTTTCTTT
NA	NA	TRBV11-3	TRBJ2-7	CASSLVGSGYEQYF	TGTGCCAGCAGCTTGGTCGGGTCCGGCTACGAGCAGTACTTC
few	TRBD2	TRBV11-3	TRBJ2-3	CASSPGTSGRTDTQYF	TGTGCCAGCAGCCCCGGGACTAGCGGGAGAACAGATACGCAGTATTTT
medium-sized	NA	TRBV11-3	TRBJ1-6	CASSLDWAENSPLHF	TGTGCCAGCAGCTTGGATTGGGCAGAGAATTCACCCCTCCACTTT
NA	NA	TRBV6-8	TRBJ1-2	CATLRGGQGHGYTF	TGTGCCACCCTCCGGGGGGGCCAGGGCCATGGCTACACCTTC
few	TRBD1	TRBV28	TRBJ2-5	CASSLYGQGAGETQYF	TGTGCCAGCAGTTTATACGGACAGGGGGCGGGAGAGACCCAGTACTTC
few	NA	TRBV9	TRBJ2-5	CASSVGRQETQYF	TGTGCCAGCAGCGTAGGGCGTCAAGAGACCCAGTACTTC
NA	TRBD1	TRBV5-1	TRBJ2-2	CASSWGQGFTGELFF	TGCGCCAGCAGCTGGGGACAGGGGTTTACCGGGGAGCTGTTTTTT
NA	TRBD2	TRBV18	TRBJ2-2	CASSPLPSGANTGELFF	TGTGCCAGCTCACCGCTCCCTAGCGGGGCGAACACCGGGGAGCTGTTTTTT
many	TRBD2	TRBV11-3	TRBJ2-4	CASSGQATSGVNIQYF	TGTGCCAGCAGCGGACAAGCTACTAGCGGGGTAAACATTCAGTACTTC
NA	TRBD1	TRBV6-8	TRBJ2-7	CASSYSNKVTGIYEQYF	TGTGCCAGCAGTTACTCGAATAAAGTGACAGGGATTTACGAGCAGTACTTC
medium-sized	NA	TRBV28	TRBJ1-1	CASSRQMGGGTEAFF	TGTGCCAGCAGCCGCCAGATGGGGGGGGGCACTGAAGCTTTCTTT
few	TRBD2	TRBV30	TRBJ2-3	CAWRRGGGADTQYF	TGTGCCTGGAGACGCGGCGGGGGGGCAGATACGCAGTATTTT
many	TRBD1	TRBV6-8	TRBJ1-6	CASSSRWTGRGSPLHF	TGTGCCAGCAGTTCGAGGTGGACAGGGCGGGGTTCACCCCTCCACTTT
NA	NA	TRBV9	TRBJ1-3	CASSQIDSGNTIYF	TGTGCCAGCAGCCAAATTGATTCTGGAAACACCATATATTTT
few	TRBD1	TRBV6-8	TRBJ1-2	CASSQDRGQDYTF	TGTGCCAGCAGTCAGGACAGGGGACAAGACTACACCTTC
NA	TRBD1	TRBV9	TRBJ2-5	CASSAPTTGVGETQYF	TGTGCCAGCAGCGCGCCCACTACAGGGGTGGGGGAGACCCAGTACTTC
NA	TRBD1	TRBV9	TRBJ1-1	CASSAGQGVNTEAFF	TGTGCCAGCAGCGCGGGACAGGGGGTGAACACTGAAGCTTTCTTT
medium-sized	TRBD1	TRBV6-8	TRBJ1-6	CASSGQGYSPLHF	TGTGCCAGCAGTGGACAGGGTTACTCACCCCTCCACTTT
NA	NA	TRBV30	TRBJ1-2	CAWSVGPTYGYTF	TGTGCCTGGAGTGTCGGGCCCACCTATGGCTACACCTTC
medium-sized	TRBD2	TRBV6-8	TRBJ2-3	CASSANLGSGGFTDTQYF	TGTGCCAGCAGTGCCAACCTAGGGAGCGGGGGCTTCACAGATACGCAGTATTTT
NA	TRBD1	TRBV10-3	TRBJ1-1	CAISEGQGRNTEAFF	TGTGCCATCAGTGAGGGACAGGGGAGGAACACTGAAGCTTTCTTT